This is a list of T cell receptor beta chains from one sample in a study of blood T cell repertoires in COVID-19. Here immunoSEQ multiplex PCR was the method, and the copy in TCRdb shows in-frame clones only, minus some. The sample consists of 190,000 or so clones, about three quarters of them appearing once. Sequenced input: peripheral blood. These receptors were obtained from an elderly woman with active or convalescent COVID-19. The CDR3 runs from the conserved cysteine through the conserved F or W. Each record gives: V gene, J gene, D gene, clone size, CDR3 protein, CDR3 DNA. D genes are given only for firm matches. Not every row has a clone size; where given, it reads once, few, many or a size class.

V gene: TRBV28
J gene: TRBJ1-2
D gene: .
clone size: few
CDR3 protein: CASSSGLLRGYTF
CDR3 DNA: TGTGCCAGCAGTTCCGGACTCCTTCGTGGCTACACCTTC

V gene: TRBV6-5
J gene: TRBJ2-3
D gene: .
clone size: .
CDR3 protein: CASRKDSLATDTQYF
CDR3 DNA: TGTGCCAGCAGAAAAGACAGTCTGGCCACAGATACGCAGTATTTT

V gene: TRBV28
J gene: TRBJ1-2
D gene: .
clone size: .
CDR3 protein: CASTSQDGYTF
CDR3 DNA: TGTGCCAGCACCTCCCAGGATGGCTACACCTTC

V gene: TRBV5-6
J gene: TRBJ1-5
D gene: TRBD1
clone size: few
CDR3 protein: CASTRGQYSNQPQHF
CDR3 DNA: TGTGCCAGCACCCGGGGACAGTATAGCAATCAGCCCCAGCATTTT

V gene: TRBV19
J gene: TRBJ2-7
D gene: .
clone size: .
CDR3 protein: CASRETSSSYEQYF
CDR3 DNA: TGTGCCAGTAGAGAGACTTCTAGCTCCTACGAGCAGTACTTC

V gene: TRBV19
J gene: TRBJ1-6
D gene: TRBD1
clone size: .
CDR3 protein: CASQGQGNSPLHF
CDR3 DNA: TGTGCCAGCCAGGGACAGGGGAATTCACCCCTCCACTTT

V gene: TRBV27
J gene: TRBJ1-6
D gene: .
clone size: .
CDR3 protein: CASSLLQFNSPLHF
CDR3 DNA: TGTGCCAGCAGTTTATTACAGTTTAATTCACCCCTCCACTTT

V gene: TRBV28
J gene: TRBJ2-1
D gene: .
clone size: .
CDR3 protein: CASTVGGGVMYGEQFF
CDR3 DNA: TGTGCCAGCACCGTTGGAGGGGGGGTCATGTACGGTGAGCAGTTCTTC

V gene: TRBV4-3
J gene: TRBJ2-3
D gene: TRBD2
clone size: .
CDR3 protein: CASSLGGADRGTDTQYF
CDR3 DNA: TGCGCCAGCAGCCTCGGGGGGGCAGATAGGGGCACAGATACGCAGTATTTT

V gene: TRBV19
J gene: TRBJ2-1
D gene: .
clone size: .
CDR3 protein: CASSILFNEQFF
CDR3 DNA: TGTGCCAGTAGTATTTTATTCAATGAGCAGTTCTTC

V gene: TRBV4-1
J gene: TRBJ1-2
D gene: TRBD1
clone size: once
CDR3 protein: CASSSRTTGTDGYTF
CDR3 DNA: TGCGCCAGCAGCTCCCGGACGACAGGGACTGATGGCTACACCTTC

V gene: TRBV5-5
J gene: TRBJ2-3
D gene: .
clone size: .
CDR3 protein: CASSQIGTPGDTQYF
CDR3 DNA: TGTGCCAGCAGCCAAATCGGGACTCCCGGAGATACGCAGTATTTT